The T cell receptor beta chain described here comes from a study of cytomegalovirus exposure and HLA in healthy donors. Study background: From donors who were HLA-typed, an early data release held 80 million to 85 million unique TCRs. General study points: Later work found that TCR association rates differed between HLA loci; DRB1 had the most and HLA-C the fewest. A later analysis by the authors found several of the most significant clusters apparently linked to common viral pathogens. Some V segments, including TRBV6-2 and TRBV6-3, were excluded as indistinguishable.

Regarding this clone: No antigen is known for it.

This CDR3 has 18 residues. Germline lookup yields CDR1 SGDLS and CDR2 YYNGEE. V shed 3 bases and J 7 bases; nucleotides not matched to a gene: 21. PCR employed 60 Vbeta and 13 Jbeta primers. Sequencing used immunoSEQ multiplex PCR; TCRdb keeps in-frame clones, though not all of them. The data show some 130,000 clones, with around 73% seen just once and 1% to 1.5% held by the top ten. The receptor was derived from a middle-aged woman in good health and CMV-seronegative. The rearrangement joins TRBV9 to TRBJ1-2; TRBD1 matches at 7 bases. The sample was PBMCs. Here the CDR3 reads CASSARGTALLGGSGYTF. The CDR3 DNA is TGTGCCAGCAGCGCTAGGGGGACAGCTTTGCTGGGTGGATCTGGCTACACCTTC.